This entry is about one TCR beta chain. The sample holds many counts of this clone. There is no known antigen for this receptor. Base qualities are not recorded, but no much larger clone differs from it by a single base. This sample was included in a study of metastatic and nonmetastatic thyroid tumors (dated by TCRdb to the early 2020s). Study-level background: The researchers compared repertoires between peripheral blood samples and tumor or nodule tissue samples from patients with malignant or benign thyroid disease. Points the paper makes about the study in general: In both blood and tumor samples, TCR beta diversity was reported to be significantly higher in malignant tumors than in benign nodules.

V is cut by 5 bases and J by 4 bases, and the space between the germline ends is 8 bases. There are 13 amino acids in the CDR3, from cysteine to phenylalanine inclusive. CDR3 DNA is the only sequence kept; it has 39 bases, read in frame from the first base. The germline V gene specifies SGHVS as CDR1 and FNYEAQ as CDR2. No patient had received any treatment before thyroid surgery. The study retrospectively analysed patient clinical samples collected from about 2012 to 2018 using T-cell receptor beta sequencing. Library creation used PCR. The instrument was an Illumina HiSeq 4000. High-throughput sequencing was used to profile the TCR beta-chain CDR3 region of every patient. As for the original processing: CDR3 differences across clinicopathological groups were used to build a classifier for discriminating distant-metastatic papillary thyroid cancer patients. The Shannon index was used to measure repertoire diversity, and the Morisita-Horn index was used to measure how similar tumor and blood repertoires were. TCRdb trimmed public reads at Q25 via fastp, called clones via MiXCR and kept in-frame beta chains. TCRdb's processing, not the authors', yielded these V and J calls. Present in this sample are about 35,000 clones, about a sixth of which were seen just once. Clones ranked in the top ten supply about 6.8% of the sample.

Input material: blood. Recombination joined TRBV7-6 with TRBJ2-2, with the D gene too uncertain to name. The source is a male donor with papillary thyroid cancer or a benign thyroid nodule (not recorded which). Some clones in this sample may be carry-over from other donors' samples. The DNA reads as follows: TGTGCCAGCAGCCTTGATCCCACCGGGGAGCTGTTTTTT. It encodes CASSLDPTGELFF. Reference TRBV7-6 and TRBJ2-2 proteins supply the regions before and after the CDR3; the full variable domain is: GAGVSQSPRYKVTKRGQDVALRCDPISGHVSLYWYRQALGQGPEFLTYFNYEAQQDKSGLPNDRFSAERPEGSISTLTIQRTEQRDSAMYRCASSLDPTGELFFGEGSRLTVL.